The present T cell receptor (beta chain) was sequenced within a study of cytomegalovirus exposure and HLA in healthy donors. This clone has a handful of counts. 13 Jbeta primers and 60 Vbeta primers were used for the PCR. The table came from immunoSEQ multiplex PCR; TCRdb's copy has only in-frame clones and leaves some out. The sample carries roughly 97,000 clones, 9.5% to 13% recorded once. The CDR3 length is 16 residues. CDR1 is SEHNR and CDR2 is FQNEAQ in the germline V gene (reference sequence). J was trimmed by 4 bases and V by 4 bases; bases with no gene match: 7. The clonotype comes from a middle-aged man in good health and CMV-seropositive. The V gene is TRBV7-9, the J gene TRBJ2-1, with 10 bases that match TRBD1. The sequenced material came from PBMCs. CDR3 sequence: CASSSSPGQGYNEQFF. The CDR3 bases are TGTGCCAGCAGCTCCAGCCCGGGACAGGGGTACAATGAGCAGTTCTTC. Based on the CDR3 plus reference TRBV7-9 and TRBJ2-1, the full variable domain is DTGVSQNPRHKITKRGQNVTFRCDPISEHNRLYWYRQTLGQGPEFLTYFQNEAQLEKSRLLSDRFSAERPKGSFSTLEIQRTEQGDSAMYLCASSSSPGQGYNEQFFGPGTRLTVL.